This TCR beta chain was captured in a study of shared clonotypes between healthy human individuals. Repertoires were generated with immunoSEQ multiplex PCR, while TCRdb's copy carries only in-frame clones and drops some. Among roughly 1,500,000 clones listed, approximately 98% were seen once. With regard to this clone: Its antigen is unknown.

Study-level findings and limits: Across a few donors, naive CD4 shared around 5%, naive CD8 less than 4%, memory CD4 less than 2.5%, memory CD8 over 0.3%.

CDR3 length equals 13 residues. In germline, CDR1 is SGHVS, CDR2 FQNEAQ. V was cut by 4 bases and J by 6 bases, with 11 bases left in between. The receptor comes from a young man in good health. Sequenced material: naive CD4+ T cells sorted from blood. Subset of the sample: CD45RA+ positively selected. The chain carries TRBV7-8 and TRBJ2-3; D is undetermined. The CDR3 spells CASSSKTGDTQYF. CDR3 nucleotide sequence: TGTGCCAGCAGCTCAAAAACTGGGGATACGCAGTATTTT.